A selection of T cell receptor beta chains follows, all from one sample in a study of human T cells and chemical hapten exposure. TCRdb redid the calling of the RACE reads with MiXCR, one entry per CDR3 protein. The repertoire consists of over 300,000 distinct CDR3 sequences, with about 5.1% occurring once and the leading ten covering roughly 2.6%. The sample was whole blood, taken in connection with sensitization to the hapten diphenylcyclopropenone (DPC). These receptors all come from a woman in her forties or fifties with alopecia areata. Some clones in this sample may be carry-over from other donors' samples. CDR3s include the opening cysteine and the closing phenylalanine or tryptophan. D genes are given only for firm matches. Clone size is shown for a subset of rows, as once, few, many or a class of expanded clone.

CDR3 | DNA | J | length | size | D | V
CASSLPNGDEQFF | TGTGCCAGCAGTTTACCCAATGGGGATGAGCAGTTCTTC | TRBJ2-1 | 13 | few | NA | TRBV28
CAINGGGGNQPQHF | TGTGCCATCAACGGGGGGGGAGGCAATCAGCCCCAGCATTTT | TRBJ1-5 | 14 | many | NA | TRBV10-3
CASRITSGGAGNEQFF | TGTGCCAGCAGGATTACTAGCGGGGGGGCTGGGAATGAGCAGTTCTTC | TRBJ2-1 | 16 | few | TRBD2 | TRBV6-5
CASAPGGGTDTQYF | TGTGCCAGCGCCCCAGGGGGTGGCACAGATACGCAGTATTTT | TRBJ2-3 | 14 | many | TRBD1 | TRBV7-8
CASKGALTEAFF | TGTGCCAGCAAGGGGGCGCTCACTGAAGCTTTCTTT | TRBJ1-1 | 12 | few | TRBD1 | TRBV2
CSVNDRGETQYF | TGCAGCGTTAACGACAGGGGGGAGACCCAGTACTTC | TRBJ2-5 | 12 | NA | TRBD1 | TRBV29-1
CASSLGTVTSPLHF | TGTGCCAGCAGCTTAGGGACGGTTACCTCACCCCTCCACTTT | TRBJ1-6 | 14 | NA | NA | TRBV7-2
CSVADRTQYF | TGCAGCGTTGCTGATCGTACGCAGTATTTT | TRBJ2-3 | 10 | many | NA | TRBV29-1
CSVEVGEQFF | TGCAGCGTTGAAGTCGGGGAGCAGTTCTTC | TRBJ2-1 | 10 | few | NA | TRBV29-1
CSARDRVGEVTGELFF | TGCAGTGCTAGAGATCGAGTGGGAGAGGTCACCGGGGAGCTGTTTTTT | TRBJ2-2 | 16 | many | NA | TRBV20-1
CSASPPRHYNEQFF | TGCAGTGCTTCCCCCCCCAGGCACTACAATGAGCAGTTCTTC | TRBJ2-1 | 14 | few | NA | TRBV20-1
CSAHQGGGLNNEQFF | TGCAGTGCCCACCAAGGGGGGGGATTGAACAATGAGCAGTTCTTC | TRBJ2-1 | 15 | many | NA | TRBV20-1
CASSLTGGVGNQPQHF | TGTGCCAGCAGTTTAACCGGGGGGGTTGGCAATCAGCCCCAGCATTTT | TRBJ1-5 | 16 | NA | NA | TRBV28
CASSQDPTVQETQYF | TGTGCCAGCAGCCAAGATCCAACGGTCCAAGAGACCCAGTACTTC | TRBJ2-5 | 15 | NA | NA | TRBV4-2
CAISPRAPSTDTQYF | TGTGCCATCAGCCCCCGAGCACCGAGCACAGATACGCAGTATTTT | TRBJ2-3 | 15 | few | NA | TRBV10-3
CSASRGHNEQFF | TGCAGTGCCTCCAGGGGGCACAATGAGCAGTTCTTC | TRBJ2-1 | 12 | NA | TRBD1 | TRBV20-1
CSVDPPYNTEAFF | TGCAGCGTTGATCCCCCATATAACACTGAAGCTTTCTTT | TRBJ1-1 | 13 | NA | NA | TRBV29-1
CASSPSSGGSYEQYF | TGTGCCAGCAGCCCTTCTAGCGGGGGTTCCTACGAGCAGTACTTC | TRBJ2-7 | 15 | NA | TRBD2 | TRBV9
CSASPPAEGFHEQYF | TGCAGTGCTAGCCCCCCGGCAGAGGGGTTTCACGAGCAGTACTTC | TRBJ2-7 | 15 | NA | NA | TRBV20-1
CASNLPGHPYNEQFF | TGTGCCAGCAATCTTCCGGGACACCCCTACAATGAGCAGTTCTTC | TRBJ2-1 | 15 | NA | NA | TRBV12-3/TRBV12-4
CASSLDANTGELFF | TGCGCCAGCAGCTTGGACGCGAACACCGGGGAGCTGTTTTTT | TRBJ2-2 | 14 | few | NA | TRBV5-1
CSVERGLNTEAFF | TGCAGCGTTGAGAGGGGGCTGAACACTGAAGCTTTCTTT | TRBJ1-1 | 13 | many | TRBD1 | TRBV29-1
CSVGGRNTDTQYF | TGCAGCGTTGGGGGGAGGAACACAGATACGCAGTATTTT | TRBJ2-3 | 13 | NA | NA | TRBV29-1
CASSIKQENTEAFF | TGTGCCAGCAGTATCAAACAGGAGAACACTGAAGCTTTCTTT | TRBJ1-1 | 14 | many | NA | TRBV27
CASGLVGLAGPRGTGELFF | TGTGCTAGTGGTTTGGTCGGGCTAGCGGGGCCCCGAGGAACCGGGGAGCTGTTTTTT | TRBJ2-2 | 19 | many | TRBD2 | TRBV12-5
CATSRDRAAGGEQYF | TGTGCCACCAGCAGAGACCGGGCAGCGGGGGGTGAGCAGTACTTC | TRBJ2-7 | 15 | many | TRBD2 | TRBV15
CASSPLWGLYTQYF | TGTGCCAGCAGCCCCCTCTGGGGCCTATATACGCAGTATTTT | TRBJ2-3 | 14 | many | NA | TRBV7-9
CAWNEGITEAFF | TGTGCCTGGAATGAGGGGATCACTGAAGCTTTCTTT | TRBJ1-1 | 12 | few | NA | TRBV30
CASSLRTSYEQYF | TGTGCCAGCAGCTTGCGTACTAGCTACGAGCAGTACTTC | TRBJ2-7 | 13 | once | NA | TRBV5-6
CAISESQENEQFF | TGTGCCATCAGTGAGTCGCAGGAGAATGAGCAGTTCTTC | TRBJ2-1 | 13 | many | NA | TRBV10-3
CSVQDLATEAFF | TGCAGCGTACAGGATCTTGCCACTGAAGCTTTCTTT | TRBJ1-1 | 12 | many | NA | TRBV29-1
CASRGQGASTDTQYF | TGTGCCAGCAGGGGACAGGGGGCAAGCACAGATACGCAGTATTTT | TRBJ2-3 | 15 | many | TRBD1 | TRBV28
CASSQVQGMNTEAFF | TGTGCCAGCAGCCAAGTTCAGGGGATGAACACTGAAGCTTTCTTT | TRBJ1-1 | 15 | few | NA | TRBV14
CASSSLAGANEQFF | TGTGCCAGCAGTTCCCTAGCGGGAGCCAATGAGCAGTTCTTC | TRBJ2-1 | 14 | NA | TRBD2 | TRBV12-3/TRBV12-4
CASSPGWRETNTGELFF | TGTGCCAGCAGTCCAGGGTGGCGGGAGACGAACACCGGGGAGCTGTTTTTT | TRBJ2-2 | 17 | few | TRBD2 | TRBV7-9
CSVLQGYEQYF | TGCAGCGTGCTACAGGGATACGAGCAGTACTTC | TRBJ2-7 | 11 | NA | NA | TRBV29-1
CASKAPGSNQPQHF | TGTGCCAGCAAGGCCCCGGGCAGCAATCAGCCCCAGCATTTT | TRBJ1-5 | 14 | NA | NA | TRBV28
CASSSYLAHEQYF | TGTGCCAGCAGCTCTTACCTAGCCCACGAGCAGTACTTC | TRBJ2-7 | 13 | many | NA | TRBV28
CASRPRTPPGYEQYF | TGTGCCAGCAGACCCAGGACTCCGCCTGGCTACGAGCAGTACTTC | TRBJ2-7 | 15 | many | NA | TRBV6-2/TRBV6-3
CASSEQGGSPLHF | TGTGCCAGCAGTGAACAGGGAGGTTCACCCCTCCACTTT | TRBJ1-6 | 13 | NA | NA | TRBV7-9
CASSPGPGTGKYEQYF | TGTGCCAGCAGTCCCGGCCCGGGGACAGGAAAATACGAGCAGTACTTC | TRBJ2-7 | 16 | many | TRBD1 | TRBV6-5
CASSPFRGNTEAFF | TGTGCCAGCTCACCATTCAGGGGGAACACTGAAGCTTTCTTT | TRBJ1-1 | 14 | NA | NA | TRBV18
CASTPGGGVSNQPQHF | TGTGCCAGCACCCCGGGAGGAGGGGTTAGCAATCAGCCCCAGCATTTT | TRBJ1-5 | 16 | many | NA | TRBV28
CASSQEGEPISPLHF | TGTGCCAGCAGCCAAGAGGGGGAACCGATTTCACCCCTCCACTTT | TRBJ1-6 | 15 | few | NA | TRBV3-1
CASSLDREEIYGYTF | TGCGCCAGCAGCCTCGACAGGGAGGAGATCTATGGCTACACCTTC | TRBJ1-2 | 15 | many | TRBD1 | TRBV5-1
CASSSDRANVLTF | TGTGCCAGCAGTTCCGACAGGGCCAACGTCCTGACTTTC | TRBJ2-6 | 13 | many | NA | TRBV12-3/TRBV12-4
CASSPGAGGNTDTQYF | TGTGCCAGCTCACCGGGAGCGGGAGGAAACACAGATACGCAGTATTTT | TRBJ2-3 | 16 | NA | TRBD2 | TRBV18
CASSPRGVSNQPQHF | TGTGCCAGCTCACCACGGGGGGTGAGCAATCAGCCCCAGCATTTT | TRBJ1-5 | 15 | NA | NA | TRBV18
CASRATTGTGQGNEQFF | TGTGCCAGCAGAGCGACTACCGGGACAGGGCAGGGCAATGAGCAGTTCTTC | TRBJ2-1 | 17 | NA | TRBD1 | TRBV2
CASSSGGLLYF | TGTGCCAGCAGTTCAGGGGGGCTGTTGTACTTC | TRBJ2-7 | 11 | NA | NA | TRBV28
CSVDTGYDNEQFF | TGCAGCGTTGACACGGGATACGACAATGAGCAGTTCTTC | TRBJ2-1 | 13 | many | NA | TRBV29-1
CASNGQEGGYTF | TGCGCCAGCAACGGACAGGAAGGCGGCTACACCTTC | TRBJ1-2 | 12 | many | TRBD1 | TRBV5-1
CASSYGGFTDTQYF | TGTGCCAGCAGTTATGGCGGATTCACAGATACGCAGTATTTT | TRBJ2-3 | 14 | many | NA | TRBV6-2/TRBV6-3
CASSPRGTENTEAFF | TGTGCCAGCAGTCCTAGAGGGACAGAGAACACTGAAGCTTTCTTT | TRBJ1-1 | 15 | many | TRBD1 | TRBV25-1
CASSAGDTQYF | TGTGCCAGCAGCGCAGGAGATACGCAGTATTTT | TRBJ2-3 | 11 | many | NA | TRBV7-2
CASSFQSSDTQYF | TGTGCCAGCAGCTTTCAGTCATCAGATACGCAGTATTTT | TRBJ2-3 | 13 | NA | NA | TRBV5-5
CASSLEAGSGANVLTF | TGTGCCAGCAGCTTAGAGGCGGGATCTGGGGCCAACGTCCTGACTTTC | TRBJ2-6 | 16 | many | NA | TRBV7-2
CASRLQGEGYYEQYF | TGTGCCAGCAGACTACAGGGGGAGGGGTACTACGAGCAGTACTTC | TRBJ2-7 | 15 | NA | NA | TRBV12-3/TRBV12-4
CASSQDIAGTTDTQYF | TGTGCCAGCAGCCAAGATATCGCGGGGACGACAGATACGCAGTATTTT | TRBJ2-3 | 16 | NA | NA | TRBV4-2
CSARDDTDTQYF | TGCAGTGCTAGAGACGACACAGATACGCAGTATTTT | TRBJ2-3 | 12 | NA | NA | TRBV20-1